This TCR beta chain was retrieved from a study of cytomegalovirus exposure and HLA in healthy donors. Looking at the study overall: The approximately 690 first-cohort repertoires and the approximately 130 validation repertoires shared the same platform, a later analysis reported.

Study-level findings and limits: The classifier reportedly diagnosed cytomegalovirus status with high sensitivity and specificity. The authors enumerated over 150 TCR beta chains as linked to cytomegalovirus. Most sequenced TCRs were rare (though some public TCRs occurred in many donors).

Some clones are missing from TCRdb's copy, which holds only in-frame ones; the method was immunoSEQ multiplex PCR. The table has approximately 110,000 clones, about nine tenths seen once. This clone was found a few times. Its antigen remains unknown. Sequencing was performed on PBMCs. This sequence was found in a woman aged 18-29 years in good health and CMV-seronegative.

CDR3 sequence: CASSPGGGNQPQHF. As DNA, the CDR3 is TGTGCCAGCAGCCCTGGCGGGGGAAATCAGCCCCAGCATTTT. The chain couples TRBV9 to TRBJ1-5, with D maybe TRBD1 (5 bases). Germline CDR1 and CDR2: SGDLS and YYNGEE. This CDR3 comprises 14 residues. The V gene lost 4 bases and the J gene lost 4 bases, with 12 bases spanning the gap.